What follows describes a single TCR beta chain. Its antigen is unknown. This specimen belongs to a study of beta chain features in type 1 diabetes. Points from the study as a whole: It was among patients, rather than healthy donors, that naive, central memory and Treg TCRB repertoires appeared more similar. Patients and controls would be equally affected if PCR favored shorter templates. When VDJ junctions were examined, type 1 diabetes patients showed fewer insertions and more deletions. Patients with Type 1 diabetes showed moderately but significantly shorter TCRB CDR3s in all four CD4+ subsets.

The germline V gene has CDR1 SGHRS and CDR2 YFSETQ. The CDR3 covers 16 residues. V lost 2 bases and J 2 bases, leaving 16 bases between the germline ends. The investigators reverse transcribed all of the isolated RNA, so they sequenced expressed TCRB transcripts. The table came from immunoSEQ multiplex PCR; TCRdb's copy has only in-frame clones and leaves some out. The sample consists of fewer than 350,000 clones, approximately 15% of them appearing once. This clonotype was obtained from a man in his late teens or twenties with type 1 diabetes. This chain links TRBV5-1 with TRBJ2-5; TRBD1 is a possible D gene (6 bases). Sequencing used naive CD4+ T cells from blood. The CDR3 protein is CASSFGGHLLQETQYF. As DNA, the CDR3 is TGCGCCAGCAGCTTTGGGGGACACCTACTTCAAGAGACCCAGTACTTC.